This T cell receptor (beta chain) stems from a study of Graves' ophthalmopathy and Graves' hyperthyroidism. Study information: No treatment had been given when peripheral blood was collected at initial diagnosis.

J gave up 4 bases and V 0 bases, and 5 bases lay outside the gene matches. CDR1 and CDR2 (germline): SGHRS, YFSETQ. This CDR3 has 15 amino acids. CDR3 regions of TCR beta were amplified from RNA transcripts. Following a first-round RT-PCR that used HTBI primers, a second-round multiplex PCR was carried out. From the multiplex PCR reads, TCRdb called clonotypes with MiXCR, one entry per CDR3 protein. There are some 350,000 distinct CDR3 sequences in the sample; 17% occur only once, and roughly 2.3% lies in the top ten. This clonotype was detected a few times. Clinical symptoms, serum thyroxine, TRAb, thyroid ultrasound and orbital computed tomography were relied on for diagnosis. Roughly 10 ml of fresh blood yielded the PBMCs by density gradient.

Material for sequencing was peripheral blood. The chain links TRBV5-1 to TRBJ2-7, with 9 bases that match TRBD1. The receptor comes from an adult woman with stable Graves' hyperthyroidism. CDR3 residues: CASSLGTGESYEQYF. The CDR3 DNA reads TGCGCCAGCAGCTTGGGGACAGGGGAATCATACGAGCAGTACTTC.